This paragraph covers one T cell receptor (beta chain) sequence. TCRdb keeps only in-frame clones here, not all; method: immunoSEQ multiplex PCR. The sample carries about 330,000 clones, 80% to 90% recorded once. Trimming pared 5 bases from V and 0 bases from J, leaving 20 bases between. CDR1 is SEHNR and CDR2 is FQNEAQ in the germline V gene (reference sequence). This CDR3 spans 18 amino acids. This specimen comes from a study of blood T cell repertoires in COVID-19. Either two negative PCRs, clearance, or symptom resolution qualified Cohort 3 donors as recovered. Sequenced material: PBMCs or T cells enriched from blood (not recorded which). The gene calls are TRBV7-9 and TRBJ2-1; weak D call: TRBD2 (6 bases). The clonotype originates from a man between 25 and 39 years old who had recovered from COVID-19. CDR3 coding DNA: TGTGCCAGCAGCCGTCTGGCGGGGAAGAAGAGCTCCTACAATGAGCAGTTCTTC. It codes for CASSRLAGKKSSYNEQFF.